This TCR beta chain came from a study of blood T cell repertoires in COVID-19. As for the study in general: From the United States, Italy and Spain came samples of acute and convalescent COVID-19. From T cells, B-cell-depleted T cells, or PBMCs came the material, which was cDNA or gDNA.

Authors' data handling: Reference gene primer amplification gave nucleated cell count estimates. Assay: immunoSEQ multiplex PCR; the TCRdb copy retains only in-frame clones and omits some. The DNA was the basis for D and trimming; V, J and clone size are from that table. The sample has 80,000 to 95,000 clones; about 71% are singletons. V gave up 1 base and J gave up 3 bases, with 12 bases separating them. This CDR3 is 15 amino acids long. The germline gives CDR1 MNHNS, CDR2 SASEGT. The source of this sequence is a woman aged 50 to 60 with acute or convalescent COVID-19. The genes are TRBV6-1 and TRBJ1-2, with D possibly TRBD1 on 6 matching bases. The sample was peripheral blood. The chain's CDR3 is CASSEGPGVDYGYTF. The CDR3 DNA reads TGTGCCAGCAGTGAAGGGCCAGGGGTGGACTATGGCTACACCTTC.